The 17 T cell receptor beta chains below come from one sample, sequenced in a study of OX40 agonist ivuxolimab in advanced cancers. TCRdb's table, derived via immunoSEQ multiplex PCR, lists solely in-frame clones and lacks some. The table has fewer than 100,000 clones, over 90% seen once. The material was CD4+ or CD8+ T cells sorted from blood, obtained in a trial of the OX40 agonist ivuxolimab. The source of these receptors is an adult with an advanced solid tumor such as melanoma, head and neck, liver or kidney cancer.

V usage is TRBV5-1 and J usage is TRBJ2-1, with 10 positions matching TRBD2. Germline assignment: CDR1 SGHRS and CDR2 YFSETQ. There are 15 residues in the CDR3. V shed 6 bases, J shed 5 bases, and the junction held 8 bases outside the gene matches. CDR3 loop: CASKESGGAHNEQFF. CDR3 in DNA: TGCGCCAGCAAAGAGAGCGGGGGGGCCCACAATGAGCAGTTCTTC.

The rearrangement joins TRBV27 to TRBJ1-6, with D maybe TRBD1 (5 bases). Germline V gene sequence: CDR1 MNHEY, CDR2 SMNVEV (reference sequence). The CDR3 consists of 16 residues. Deletions cut 3 bases from V and 6 bases from J, with 15 bases between. CDR3 DNA: TGTGCCAGCAGTTTGCGCAGGGCCAGCCTTAATTCACCCCTCCACTTT. Its protein is CASSLRRASLNSPLHF.

J is TRBJ1-6 and V is TRBV6-5; 7 bases are a match to TRBD1. CDR1 is MNHEY and CDR2 is SVGAGI in the germline V gene. The ends lost 5 bases at V and 6 bases at J; junction bases unmatched: 4. The CDR3 is 14 amino acids. The CDR3: CASSLGTANSPLHF. The CDR3 nucleotides read TGTGCCAGCAGTCTCGGGACAGCTAATTCACCCCTCCACTTT.

The chain couples TRBV7-8 to TRBJ2-7; D might be TRBD1 or TRBD2, each matching 5 bases. Germline CDR1 is SGHVS and CDR2 is FQNEAQ. The CDR3 consists of 13 residues. The V gene lost 1 base and the J gene lost 2 bases, with 6 bases spanning the gap. This CDR3 is CASSLGGTYEQYF. The CDR3 DNA reads TGTGCCAGCAGCTTAGGGGGGACCTACGAGCAGTACTTC.

The chain employs TRBV19 and TRBJ1-5, with D uncertain. This CDR3 region has 14 residues. Germline-derived CDR1 and CDR2 are LNHDA and SQIVND (reference sequence). The V gene lost 3 bases and the J gene lost 9 bases, with 15 bases spanning the gap. In DNA form, the CDR3 reads TGTGCCAGTAGTATTGGGCTGTTCGCCGGGCCCCAGCATTTT. This gives the protein CASSIGLFAGPQHF.

The gene calls are TRBV9 and TRBJ2-5; D gene unclear. The ends were cut back, 4 bases at V and 5 bases at J, with 6 bases in the middle. CDR3 length: 11 residues. The germline V gene has CDR1 SGDLS and CDR2 YYNGEE. Written as DNA, the CDR3 is TGTGCCAGCAGCAATTACGAGACCCAGTACTTC. Protein sequence: CASSNYETQYF. Full variable domain (remainder filled in from reference TRBV9 and TRBJ2-5): DSGVTQTPKHLITATGQRVTLRCSPRSGDLSVYWYQQSLDQGLQFLIQYYNGEERAKGNILERFSAQQFPDLHSELNLSSLELGDSALYFCASSNYETQYFGPGTRLLVL.

The V and J genes are TRBV5-6 and TRBJ2-1, with 13 nucleotides matching TRBD2. From germline, CDR1 is SGHDT and CDR2 YYEEEE. With 4 bases clipped from V and 9 bases from J, the junction kept 10 bases outside the gene matches. The CDR3 is 16 amino acids. The CDR3 here is CASSLKRTSGRFEQFF. The CDR3 DNA sequence: TGTGCCAGCAGCCTTAAGCGGACTAGCGGGAGATTTGAGCAGTTCTTC.

The rearrangement uses TRBV28 and TRBJ1-4; 9 bases are a match to TRBD1. The CDR3 has 16 residues. CDR1 and CDR2 from the germline V gene are MDHEN and SYDVKM. Trimming at V came to 6 bases and at J to 11 bases, leaving 16 bases not matched to a gene. In DNA, the CDR3 is TGTGCCAGCAGCCCACAACGTACAGGGGGCTTTGGGAAACTGTTTTTT. Translation gives CASSPQRTGGFGKLFF. Together with reference TRBV28 and TRBJ1-4, the CDR3 gives the full variable domain: DVKVTQSSRYLVKRTGEKVFLECVQDMDHENMFWYRQDPGLGLRLIYFSYDVKMKEKGDIPEGYSVSREKKERFSLILESASTNQTSMYLCASSPQRTGGFGKLFFGSGTQLSVL.

The gene calls are TRBV5-5 and TRBJ2-7, with unresolved D. The CDR3 contains 13 residues. CDR1 and CDR2 from the germline V gene are SGHKS and YYEKEE (reference sequence). Between the trimmed V and J ends, which lost 1 base and 0 bases, there was a span of 5 bases. The CDR3 loop is CASSLIYSYEQYF. CDR3 nucleotides: TGTGCCAGCAGCTTGATCTACTCCTACGAGCAGTACTTC.

For the CDR3, the DNA is TGTGCCAGTAGTATCGGGACGGGGGTTTACGAGCAGTACTTC. Its protein is CASSIGTGVYEQYF. The V call is TRBV19, the J call TRBJ2-7; D may be TRBD2 (6 bases). The CDR3 spans 14 residues. Germline lookup yields CDR1 LNHDA and CDR2 SQIVND (reference sequence). With 3 bases removed from V and 4 bases from J, the gap between germline ends came to 13 bases.

The chain carries TRBV27 and TRBJ1-1; perhaps TRBD1 as D (6 bases). The ends were cut back, 4 bases at V and 2 bases at J, with 11 bases in the middle. CDR3 length equals 14 residues. The germline V gene encodes CDR1 MNHEY and CDR2 SMNVEV (reference sequence). The CDR3, as DNA: TGTGCCAGCAGTTCGTTGGGGACAAACACTGAAGCTTTCTTT. It codes for CASSSLGTNTEAFF.

The CDR3 sequence: CASSSHRGVEETQYF. The CDR3 DNA sequence: TGTGCCAGCAGCTCTCACAGGGGCGTCGAAGAGACCCAGTACTTC. V and J are TRBV7-2 and TRBJ2-5, with 7 positions matching TRBD1. V lost 4 bases to trimming and J lost 3 bases; unmatched junction nucleotides: 8. CDR1 and CDR2 from the germline V gene are SGHTA and FQGNSA. The CDR3 contains 15 residues.

This chain uses TRBV6-5 with TRBJ2-2, with a possible D match to TRBD2 (5 bases). The CDR3 is 13 amino acids. The V gene lost 5 bases and the J gene lost 5 bases, with 9 bases spanning the gap. CDR1 and CDR2 (germline): MNHEY, SVGAGI. CDR3 bases: TGTGCCAGCAGTAATACGGGAACCGGGGAGCTGTTTTTT. Translated: CASSNTGTGELFF.

The chain joins TRBV29-1 to TRBJ1-2; D is possibly TRBD1 (5 bases). V lost 3 bases and J 4 bases, leaving 12 bases between the germline ends. The V gene's germline CDR1 is SQVTM and CDR2 ANQGSEA. CDR3 length: 13 residues. Here the CDR3 DNA reads TGCAGCGTTGAGGACAAGGTCATCTATGGCTACACCTTC. Encoded protein: CSVEDKVIYGYTF.

The chain recombines TRBV9 with TRBJ2-5; D ambiguous. Germline V gene lookup returns CDR1 SGDLS and CDR2 YYNGEE. The CDR3 is made up of 15 amino acids. The V end was cut by 0 bases, the J end by 4 bases, with 13 bases between. The CDR3 coding sequence is TGTGCCAGCAGCGTAGGGTACAGTCCGCGAGAGACCCAGTACTTC. The encoded protein is CASSVGYSPRETQYF.

This clone rates as medium-sized. This chain connects TRBV9 to TRBJ2-1; TRBD2 matches at 8 bases. The CDR3 is 16 amino acids. Germline values: CDR1 SGDLS, CDR2 YYNGEE. V gave up 4 bases and J gave up 0 bases; unmatched junction bases: 6. CDR3 sequence reads: CASSSPSGSSYNEQFF. The CDR3 DNA is TGTGCCAGCAGCTCACCCAGCGGGAGCTCCTACAATGAGCAGTTCTTC.

V is TRBV15 and J is TRBJ2-7; D is ambiguous. The CDR3 contains 14 residues. The V end was cut by 2 bases, the J end by 3 bases, with 11 bases between. CDR1 and CDR2 (germline): LNHNV, YYDKDF (reference sequence). The CDR3 nucleotides are TGTGCCACCAGCAGAATCCTCCAGGACTACGAGCAGTACTTC. It codes for CATSRILQDYEQYF.